Listed here is a single T cell receptor (beta chain). Its specificity is not known. One base away lies a much larger clone, so this may be a sequencing read error. This sample stems from a study of tumor-infiltrating lymphocytes in primary liver carcinoma. Whole-study context: Patients underwent surgical resection for primary liver carcinoma. General study findings and limits: The use of bulk unsorted samples meant that CD4+ and CD8+ repertoires were not compared. It was in tumors, not blood, that the top-250-clone fraction was significantly higher (p = 0.039).

Out of unsorted whole blood came the blood RNA, and germline DNA was extracted as well. Those patients suffered from chronic HBV infection and were treatment-naive. Researchers generated TCR beta cDNA from approximately 450 ng of total RNA, relying on a constant-region primer. Employing slightly modified ARM-PCR, three nested multiplex PCR rounds were run, and these gave rise to the TCR beta libraries. MiXCR, applied by TCRdb to the multiplex PCR reads, yields one record per CDR3 protein. Here the sample spans 300,000 to 400,000 distinct CDR3 sequences, almost 65% being singletons. Sequences were obtained from peripheral blood. The sequence derives from a man aged 35-49 years with primary liver carcinoma and hepatitis B virus infection.

CDR3 amino acids: CASSQGVSSNQPQYF. Written as DNA, the CDR3 is TGTGCCAGCAGCCAAGGGGTCAGCAGCAATCAGCCCCAGTATTTT. The chain recombines TRBV6-1 with TRBJ1-5; weak D call: TRBD1 (5 bases). Matching the DNA end better, TRBJ2-3 makes the J call doubtful. The length of the CDR3 is 15 residues. The germline V gene has CDR1 MNHNS and CDR2 SASEGT.